The T cell receptor beta chain described here comes from a study of blood T cell repertoires in COVID-19. Study summary: Samples representing acute and convalescent COVID-19 were sourced from the United States, Italy and Spain. From T cells, B-cell-depleted T cells, or PBMCs came the material, which was cDNA or gDNA.

Germline V gene lookup returns CDR1 SGHDN and CDR2 FVKESK. Trimming shortened V by 0 bases and J by 8 bases, and 23 bases separated the two germline ends. The CDR3 is made up of 18 amino acids. The protocol was immunoSEQ multiplex PCR, while the TCRdb copy is restricted to in-frame clones and leaves out a portion. The data show more than 95,000 clones, with 82% seen just once and more than 4.5% held by the top ten. This chain links TRBV14 with TRBJ2-1; D perhaps matches TRBD1 (6 bases). This sequence was found in a man aged 60 to 69 with acute or convalescent COVID-19. The sample was peripheral blood. The CDR3, as DNA: TGTGCCAGCAGCCAAGAAAGGGGGTGGGGGAGAGGTAGCGATGAGCAGTTCTTC. Translation: CASSQERGWGRGSDEQFF.